This entry lists 27 T cell receptor beta chains sequenced from one sample in a study of untreated major depressive disorder. Some clones are missing from TCRdb's copy, which holds only in-frame ones; the method was immunoSEQ multiplex PCR. In the table there are about 18,000 clones, 85% of which are singletons. The sequencing sample was made of CD4+ T cells from PBMCs. The receptors shown here come from a woman under 40 in good health.

This chain connects TRBV27 to TRBJ1-1; D is uncertain. V dropped 5 bases and J dropped 0 bases, with 7 bases sitting between them. Per the germline V gene, CDR1 is MNHEY and CDR2 is SMNVEV (reference sequence). This CDR3 comprises 13 residues. The CDR3 here is CASSERVNTEAFF. CDR3 DNA: TGTGCCAGCAGTGAGAGGGTGAACACTGAAGCTTTCTTT.

The chain has TRBV14 and TRBJ2-3; TRBD2 matches at 13 bases. V gave up 4 bases and J gave up 3 bases; unmatched junction bases: 10. The CDR3 consists of 18 residues. Germline V gives CDR1 SGHDN, CDR2 FVKESK. The CDR3 nucleotides read TGTGCCAGCAGCCCGGAACCGGGACTAGCGGGGACGACAGATACGCAGTATTTT. Its translation: CASSPEPGLAGTTDTQYF.

The gene calls are TRBV7-9 and TRBJ2-1; no reliable D call. This CDR3 contains 13 residues. With 3 bases removed from V and 8 bases from J, the gap between germline ends came to 11 bases. The germline CDR1 and CDR2 sequences are SEHNR and FQNEAQ (reference sequence). The CDR3 DNA is TGTGCCAGCAGCTTTTCGCTAGTACATGAGCAGTTCTTC. Protein: CASSFSLVHEQFF.

The rearrangement uses TRBV27 and TRBJ2-4; TRBD1 aligns across 9 bases. V trimming: 6 bases; J trimming: 7 bases; junction bases outside the gene matches: 7. The CDR3 has 14 residues. Germline loops: CDR1 MNHEY, CDR2 SMNVEV (reference sequence). CDR3 sequence (DNA): TGTGCCAGCAGCCGGGACAGGGTCTCGAACATTCAGTACTTC. Its protein is CASSRDRVSNIQYF.

The J gene is TRBJ1-4, the V gene TRBV2, with a tentative D call TRBD1 (6 bases). The length of the CDR3 is 17 residues. With 4 bases removed from V and 2 bases from J, the gap between germline ends came to 17 bases. The V gene's germline CDR1 is SNHLY and CDR2 FYNNEI. The CDR3 protein is CASSGGGSTETNEKLFF. Written as DNA, the CDR3 is TGTGCCAGCAGTGGAGGGGGGTCGACAGAGACTAATGAAAAACTGTTTTTT.

This clone has only a few counts. The sample has other DNA sequences that encode this CDR3 too. J is TRBJ2-7 and V is TRBV28, with 12 bases matching TRBD2. The CDR3 is 15 residues long. CDR1 is MDHEN and CDR2 is SYDVKM in the germline V gene. After removal of 5 bases from V and 4 bases from J, the junction contained 6 bases not matched to a gene. The CDR3 DNA is TGTGCCAGCAGTCCCGGACTAGCGGGAACGTACGAGCAGTACTTC. Protein product: CASSPGLAGTYEQYF.

This chain joins TRBV5-1 and TRBJ2-3; no clear D gene. With 0 bases removed from V and 2 bases from J, the gap between germline ends came to 16 bases. Per the germline V gene, CDR1 is SGHRS and CDR2 is YFSETQ. This CDR3 comprises 17 residues. DNA for the CDR3: TGCGCCAGCAGCTTGGGTCTTCGGCTCACTGACACAGATACGCAGTATTTT. As protein: CASSLGLRLTDTDTQYF.

The chain employs TRBV7-2 and TRBJ2-1; D might be TRBD2 (6 bases). Germline loops: CDR1 SGHTA, CDR2 FQGNSA. The V gene lost 0 bases and the J gene lost 7 bases, with 16 bases spanning the gap. This CDR3 is 16 amino acids long. Written as DNA, the CDR3 is TGTGCCAGCAGCTTAGCGGAGCGGGCCTTACTTAATGAGCAGTTCTTC. Amino acids: CASSLAERALLNEQFF.

The rearrangement links TRBV4-1 to TRBJ2-5, with 9 nucleotides matching TRBD2. The length of the CDR3 is 16 residues. Germline assignment: CDR1 MGHRA and CDR2 YSYEKL. J was trimmed by 9 bases and V by 2 bases; bases with no gene match: 13. The CDR3 nucleotides are TGCGCCAGCAGCCAACCTTCCGGGACTAGCACCGGGGCCCAGTACTTC. As protein: CASSQPSGTSTGAQYF.

This chain joins TRBV7-2 and TRBJ1-4; 8 bases are a match to TRBD1. The CDR3 has 15 residues. From germline, CDR1 is SGHTA and CDR2 FQGNSA. With V trimmed by 5 bases and J by 1 base, 3 bases remained unmatched. The CDR3 nucleotides read TGTGCCAGCAGCCGGACAGGGTTAACTAATGAAAAACTGTTTTTT. This gives the protein CASSRTGLTNEKLFF.

The chain uses TRBV5-4 and TRBJ2-7; 9 nucleotides line up with TRBD2. CDR1 and CDR2 from the germline V gene are SGHNT and YYREEE (reference sequence). This CDR3 spans 16 amino acids. J was trimmed by 7 bases and V by 0 bases; bases with no gene match: 11. The DNA of the CDR3 is TGTGCCAGCAGCTTGGATTTGGCGGGAGGGGGGGGAGAGCAGTACTTC. Its translation is CASSLDLAGGGGEQYF.

V is TRBV7-3 and J is TRBJ2-1; 11 bases are shared with TRBD2. This CDR3 comprises 16 residues. The germline CDR1 and CDR2 sequences are SGHTA and FQGTGA. The trim removed 3 bases at V and 6 bases at J, leaving 7 bases unmatched. This CDR3 reads CASSFGSGRAGNEQFF. In DNA, the CDR3 is TGTGCCAGCAGCTTTGGTAGCGGGAGGGCCGGCAATGAGCAGTTCTTC. The full variable domain, its missing parts supplied by reference TRBV7-3 and TRBJ2-1, is GAGVSQTPSNKVTEKGKYVELRCDPISGHTALYWYRQSLGQGPEFLIYFQGTGAADDSGLPNDRFFAVRPEGSVSTLKIQRTERGDSAVYLCASSFGSGRAGNEQFFGPGTRLTVL.

The chain is built from TRBV11-2 and TRBJ2-5; no clear D gene. Trimming took 6 bases from V and 2 from J, leaving 10 bases between them. The germline V gene encodes CDR1 SGHAT and CDR2 FQNNGV. CDR3 length equals 13 residues. The CDR3 is CASRLTNQETQYF. DNA of the CDR3: TGTGCCAGCAGACTGACAAATCAAGAGACCCAGTACTTC.

The V call is TRBV7-9, the J call TRBJ2-7; D is unclear. V lost 4 bases and J 4 bases, leaving 20 bases between the germline ends. Germline V gene sequence: CDR1 SEHNR, CDR2 FQNEAQ (reference sequence). The CDR3 length is 16 residues. The CDR3 DNA sequence: TGTGCCAGCAGCTCTGACGAGGCCACCTCCGTATACGAGCAGTACTTC. Protein sequence: CASSSDEATSVYEQYF.

The chain employs TRBV6-8 and TRBJ1-1, with 7 positions matching TRBD1. The CDR3 sequence is 15 residues long. Germline V gene sequence: CDR1 MNHGY, CDR2 SAAAGT. V lost 6 bases, J lost 4 bases, and 11 bases stayed unmatched. CDR3 bases: TGTGCCAGCAGCATTGACAGGGCTTCGGGCACTGAAGCTTTCTTT. It is translated as CASSIDRASGTEAFF.

The chain carries TRBV5-1 and TRBJ2-5; D ambiguous. The CDR3 is made up of 14 amino acids. Germline V lookup: CDR1 SGHRS, CDR2 YFSETQ. The ends were cut back, 0 bases at V and 1 base at J, with 7 bases in the middle. This chain's CDR3 is CASSLVPPQETQYF. The DNA of the CDR3 is TGCGCCAGCAGCTTGGTACCACCCCAAGAGACCCAGTACTTC.

The chain carries TRBV5-1 and TRBJ1-1; the D gene is possibly TRBD1 (6 bases). The CDR3 is 16 residues long. In germline, CDR1 is SGHRS, CDR2 YFSETQ. The V end lost 4 bases, the J end lost 0 bases, and 16 bases lay between the germline ends. CDR3 DNA sequence: TGCGCCAGCAGCCCTGGGACAAGGGGCCTGAACACTGAAGCTTTCTTT. Translated, it gives CASSPGTRGLNTEAFF. Full variable domain (remainder filled in from reference TRBV5-1 and TRBJ1-1): KAGVTQTPRYLIKTRGQQVTLSCSPISGHRSVSWYQQTPGQGLQFLFEYFSETQRNKGNFPGRFSGRQFSNSRSEMNVSTLELGDSALYLCASSPGTRGLNTEAFFGQGTRLTVV.

V usage is TRBV9 and J usage is TRBJ2-1; D gene uncertain. The CDR3 has 16 amino acids. V lost 1 base and J 6 bases, leaving 17 bases between the germline ends. The germline gives CDR1 SGDLS, CDR2 YYNGEE. CDR3 protein: CASSVFSSWRPNEQFF. The DNA for the CDR3 is TGTGCCAGCAGCGTATTTTCAAGTTGGCGCCCCAATGAGCAGTTCTTC.

The chain combines TRBV27 with TRBJ2-7, with D uncertain. Germline CDR1 and CDR2: MNHEY and SMNVEV (reference sequence). The CDR3 runs 15 residues. Trimming took off 6 bases at V and 0 bases at J, with 15 bases between the two ends. CDR3 nucleotide sequence: TGTGCCAGCAGGTCCGCCGGCCACCTCTCCTACGAGCAGTACTTC. Amino acid sequence: CASRSAGHLSYEQYF.

This chain uses TRBV4-2 with TRBJ1-4; D not certain. The V gene lost 1 base and the J gene lost 3 bases, with 15 bases spanning the gap. This CDR3 is built from 17 residues. Germline V CDR1 and CDR2: LGHNA, YNFKEQ. In DNA, the CDR3 is TGTGCCAGCAGCCAAGCCCAGAGGAAACCAGCTAATGAAAAACTGTTTTTT. Its protein product is CASSQAQRKPANEKLFF.

This clone was observed once. The chain carries TRBV5-4 and TRBJ2-7; TRBD1 is a possible D gene (5 bases). The CDR3 loop spans 15 amino acids. Trimming removed 5 bases at V and 7 bases at J, with 22 bases between. From germline, CDR1 is SGHNT and CDR2 YYREEE (reference sequence). The CDR3 here is CASSPDLPGREEQYF. CDR3 nucleotides: TGTGCCAGCAGTCCCGACCTCCCAGGGCGAGAGGAGCAGTACTTC.

This clone was counted a single time. J is TRBJ1-4 and V is TRBV6-5, with D uncertain. CDR1 and CDR2 from the germline V gene are MNHEY and SVGAGI. There are 14 residues in the CDR3. V dropped 4 bases and J dropped 1 base, with 7 bases sitting between them. This CDR3 is CASSSPLTNEKLFF. The CDR3 DNA reads as TGTGCCAGCAGTTCTCCCTTAACTAATGAAAAACTGTTTTTT.

The chain combines TRBV14 with TRBJ1-2, with a weak D call TRBD1 (6 bases). The CDR3 is 14 residues long. Germline CDR1 is SGHDN and CDR2 is FVKESK. V gave up 1 base and J gave up 6 bases, with 12 bases separating them. In nucleotides, the CDR3 is TGTGCCAGCAGCCAAGTACAGGGTGTCCATGGCTACACCTTC. This gives the protein CASSQVQGVHGYTF.

The chain employs TRBV5-6 and TRBJ2-3; possibly TRBD1 or TRBD2 for D (5 bases each). V lost 0 bases, J lost 8 bases, and 19 bases lay in between. There are 16 residues in the CDR3. Per the germline V gene, CDR1 is SGHDT and CDR2 is YYEEEE. The CDR3 loop is CASSLDWEGTVGTQYF. CDR3 in DNA: TGTGCCAGCAGCTTGGATTGGGAAGGGACGGTGGGTACGCAGTATTTT.

In this sample, this clone turned up once. The gene calls are TRBV7-2 and TRBJ2-5; TRBD2 matches at 8 bases. Germline CDR1 reads SGHTA; CDR2 reads FQGNSA. The CDR3 runs 17 residues. V shed 5 bases and J 3 bases; nucleotides not matched to a gene: 14. In DNA, the CDR3 is TGTGCCAGCAGCACGACACGGCAGGCGGGAGGAAAAGAGACCCAGTACTTC. Amino acid sequence: CASSTTRQAGGKETQYF.

CDR3 sequence (DNA): TGTGCCAGCAGCCGAGGGGGGAAGGTTGCCTACAATGAGCAGTTCTTC. Translating gives CASSRGGKVAYNEQFF. The chain combines TRBV7-3 with TRBJ2-1, with D perhaps matching TRBD1 or TRBD2 (6 bases each). This CDR3 contains 16 residues. V was trimmed by 5 bases and J by 2 bases, leaving 16 bases between them. CDR1 is SGHTA and CDR2 is FQGTGA in the germline V gene. Supplemented by reference TRBV7-3 and TRBJ2-1, the full variable domain reads GAGVSQTPSNKVTEKGKYVELRCDPISGHTALYWYRQSLGQGPEFLIYFQGTGAADDSGLPNDRFFAVRPEGSVSTLKIQRTERGDSAVYLCASSRGGKVAYNEQFFGPGTRLTVL.

The chain recombines TRBV5-4 with TRBJ2-1; 10 nucleotides align to TRBD2. The germline V gene encodes CDR1 SGHNT and CDR2 YYREEE (reference sequence). CDR3 length equals 16 residues. V was pared by 5 bases and J by 0 bases, with 5 bases of the junction left unmatched. CDR3 coding DNA: TGTGCCAGCAGTATTAGCGGGAGGAGCTCCTACAATGAGCAGTTCTTC. Its protein is CASSISGRSSYNEQFF. Combining the CDR3 with reference TRBV5-4 and TRBJ2-1 gives the whole variable domain ETGVTQSPTHLIKTRGQQVTLRCSSQSGHNTVSWYQQALGQGPQFIFQYYREEENGRGNFPPRFSGLQFPNYSSELNVNALELDDSALYLCASSISGRSSYNEQFFGPGTRLTVL.